The 3 T cell receptor beta chains below come from one sample, sequenced in a study of identical twins. A single record per CDR3 protein comes from TCRdb applying MiXCR to the 5' RACE reads. Here the sample spans some 900,000 distinct CDR3 sequences, over 9% being singletons. This same sample was also part of a study on yellow fever vaccine responses in identical twins.

The specimen was PBMCs. The receptor set was obtained from a woman between 18 and 30 years old in good health.

This clonotype has a handful of counts. The J gene is TRBJ1-1, the V gene TRBV4-1; D possibly corresponds to TRBD1 (5 bases). Deletions cut 0 bases from V and 11 bases from J, with 13 bases between. CDR3 length: 13 residues. Germline V gene lookup returns CDR1 MGHRA and CDR2 YSYEKL. The CDR3 region has the DNA TGCGCCAGCAGCCAAGATTACCAGGGCTGGGCTTTCTTT. As protein: CASSQDYQGWAFF.

This clonotype was observed at least ten times. The gene calls are TRBV15 and TRBJ2-3, with D perhaps TRBD1 (5 bases). There are 12 residues in the CDR3. Germline CDR1 reads LNHNV; CDR2 reads YYDKDF (reference sequence). Trimming pared 3 bases from V and 5 bases from J, leaving 6 bases between. CDR3 loop: CATSSRVDTQYF. The CDR3 coding sequence is TGTGCCACCAGCAGCAGGGTAGATACGCAGTATTTT.

The V call is TRBV20-1, the J call TRBJ1-5; D perhaps matches TRBD1 (5 bases). V was shortened by 3 bases and J by 9 bases, with 18 bases between the two germline ends. Germline CDR1 and CDR2: DFQATT and SNEGSKA (reference sequence). The CDR3 loop spans 14 amino acids. The CDR3 DNA follows: TGCAGTGCTAGCCCTATGGCGGGGCTAGGGCCCCAGCATTTT. Encoded protein: CSASPMAGLGPQHF.